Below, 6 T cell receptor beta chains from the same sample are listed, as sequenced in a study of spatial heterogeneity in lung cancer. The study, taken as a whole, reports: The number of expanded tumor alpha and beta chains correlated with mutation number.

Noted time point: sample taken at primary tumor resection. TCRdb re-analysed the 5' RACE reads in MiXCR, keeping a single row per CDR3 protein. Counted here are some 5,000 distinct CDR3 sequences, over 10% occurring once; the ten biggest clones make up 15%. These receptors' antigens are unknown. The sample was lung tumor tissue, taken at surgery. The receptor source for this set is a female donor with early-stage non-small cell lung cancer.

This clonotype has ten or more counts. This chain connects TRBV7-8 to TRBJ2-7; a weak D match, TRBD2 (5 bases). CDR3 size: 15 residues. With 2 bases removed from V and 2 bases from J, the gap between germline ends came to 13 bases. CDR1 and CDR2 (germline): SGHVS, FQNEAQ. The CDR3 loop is CASSLRAALAYEQYV. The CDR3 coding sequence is TGTGCCAGCAGCTTACGAGCGGCCCTGGCCTACGAGCAGTACGTC.

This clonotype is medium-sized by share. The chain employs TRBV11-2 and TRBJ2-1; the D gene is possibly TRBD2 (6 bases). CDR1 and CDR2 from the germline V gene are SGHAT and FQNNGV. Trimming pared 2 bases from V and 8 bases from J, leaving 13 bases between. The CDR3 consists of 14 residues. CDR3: CASSLIKEGDEQFF. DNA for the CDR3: TGTGCCAGCAGCTTAATTAAGGAGGGCGATGAGCAGTTCTTC.

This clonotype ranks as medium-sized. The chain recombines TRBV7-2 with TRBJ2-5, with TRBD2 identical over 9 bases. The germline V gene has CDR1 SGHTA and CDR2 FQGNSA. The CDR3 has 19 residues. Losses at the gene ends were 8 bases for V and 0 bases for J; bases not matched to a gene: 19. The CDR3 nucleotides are TGTGCCAGCTCCCGAGGACTAGCGAGGGAGAGAGGATACCAAGAGACCCAGTACTTC. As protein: CASSRGLARERGYQETQYF.

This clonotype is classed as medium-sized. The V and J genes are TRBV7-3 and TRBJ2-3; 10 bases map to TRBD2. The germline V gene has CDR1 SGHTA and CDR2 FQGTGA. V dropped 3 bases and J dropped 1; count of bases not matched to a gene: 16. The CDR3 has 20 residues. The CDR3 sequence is CASSFSSLFGAGGRTDTQYF. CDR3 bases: TGTGCCAGCAGCTTTTCTTCTCTCTTCGGAGCGGGAGGGCGCACAGATACGCAGTATTTT.

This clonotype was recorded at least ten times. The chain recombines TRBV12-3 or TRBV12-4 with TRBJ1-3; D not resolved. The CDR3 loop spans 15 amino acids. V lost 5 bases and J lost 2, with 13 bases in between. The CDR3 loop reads CASSPWVIAGNTIYF. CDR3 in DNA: TGTGCCAGCAGTCCTTGGGTGATAGCTGGAAACACCATATATTTT.

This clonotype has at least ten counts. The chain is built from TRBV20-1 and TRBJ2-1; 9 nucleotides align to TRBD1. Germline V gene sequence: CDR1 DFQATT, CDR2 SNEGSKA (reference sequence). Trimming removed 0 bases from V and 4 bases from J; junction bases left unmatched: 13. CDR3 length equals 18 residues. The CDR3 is CSARDFGTGTFSYNEQFF. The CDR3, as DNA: TGCAGTGCTAGAGATTTTGGGACAGGGACTTTTTCGTACAATGAGCAGTTCTTC.